This TCR beta chain was captured in a study of post-analysis software for immune sequencing data. Looking at the study overall: Relapsing-remitting, secondary progressive and progressive-relapsing multiple sclerosis were all included among the disease courses.

Study-level points and caveats: Among five TRBV segments more frequent in patients than controls were TRBV5-6, TRBV5-1 and TRBV20-1.

The ends were cut back, 3 bases at V and 4 bases at J, with 6 bases in the middle. The CDR3 runs 13 residues. The germline V gene has CDR1 SGHTA and CDR2 FQGNSA. On this clonotype itself: The target antigen is unknown.

Libraries were made from TCR beta cDNA, and they carried unique molecular identifiers. TCRdb re-called the PCR reads with MiXCR, one entry per CDR3 protein. The table includes 380,000 or so distinct CDR3 sequences, less than 40% detected once. Sequenced: blood. The chain combines TRBV7-2 with TRBJ2-2; TRBD1 might be the D (6 bases). This sequence was found in a girl under 18 with multiple sclerosis. The CDR3 region is CASSFRGTGELFF. The DNA of the CDR3 is TGTGCCAGCAGCTTCAGGGGCACCGGGGAGCTGTTTTTT.